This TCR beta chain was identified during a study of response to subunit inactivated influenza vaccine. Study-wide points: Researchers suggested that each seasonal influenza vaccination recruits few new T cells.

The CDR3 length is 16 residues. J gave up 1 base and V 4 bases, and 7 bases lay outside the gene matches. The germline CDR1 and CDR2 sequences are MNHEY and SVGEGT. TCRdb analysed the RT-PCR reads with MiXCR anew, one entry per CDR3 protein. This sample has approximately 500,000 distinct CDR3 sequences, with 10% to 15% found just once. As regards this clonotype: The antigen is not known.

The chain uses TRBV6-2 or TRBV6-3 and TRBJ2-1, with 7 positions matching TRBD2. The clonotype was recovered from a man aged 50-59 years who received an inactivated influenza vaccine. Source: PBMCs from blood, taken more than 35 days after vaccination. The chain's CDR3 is CASSWLRGNSYNEQFF. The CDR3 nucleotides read TGTGCCAGCAGTTGGTTGCGGGGGAATTCCTACAATGAGCAGTTCTTC.